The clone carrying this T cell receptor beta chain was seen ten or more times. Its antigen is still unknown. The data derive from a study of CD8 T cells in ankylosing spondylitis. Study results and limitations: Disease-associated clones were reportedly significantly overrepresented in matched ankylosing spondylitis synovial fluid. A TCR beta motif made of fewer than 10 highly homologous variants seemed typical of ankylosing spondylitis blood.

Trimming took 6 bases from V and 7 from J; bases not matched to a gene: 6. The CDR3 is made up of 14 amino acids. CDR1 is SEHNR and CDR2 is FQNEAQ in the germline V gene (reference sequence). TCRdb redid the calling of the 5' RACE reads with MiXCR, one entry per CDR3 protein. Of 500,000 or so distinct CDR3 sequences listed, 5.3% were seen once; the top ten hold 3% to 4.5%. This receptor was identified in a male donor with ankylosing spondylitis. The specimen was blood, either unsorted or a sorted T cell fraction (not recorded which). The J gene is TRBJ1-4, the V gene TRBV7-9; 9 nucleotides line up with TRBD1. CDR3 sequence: CASSPGTGSEKLFF. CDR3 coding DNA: TGTGCCAGCAGTCCCGGGACAGGGAGTGAAAAACTGTTTTTT.